The 17 T cell receptor beta chains reported below all come from one sample, sequenced in a study of blood T cell repertoires in COVID-19. Some clones are missing from TCRdb's copy, which holds only in-frame ones; the method was immunoSEQ multiplex PCR. This table holds under 350,000 clones, 65% to 90% found once. The sequencing sample was made of PBMCs or T cells enriched from blood (not recorded which). These receptors all stem from a woman aged 40-49 years with acute COVID-19.

This chain connects TRBV11-2 to TRBJ2-7; 9 bases map to TRBD2. CDR1 and CDR2 from the germline V gene are SGHAT and FQNNGV. The CDR3 runs to 15 residues. J gave up 0 bases and V 5 bases, and 5 bases lay outside the gene matches. The CDR3 DNA follows: TGTGCCAGCAGCATTAGCGGGAGTAACTCCTACGAGCAGTACTTC. Translated, it gives CASSISGSNSYEQYF.

The chain is built from TRBV7-2 and TRBJ2-2; possibly TRBD2 for D (6 bases). Germline CDR1 SGHTA, CDR2 FQGNSA. The CDR3 is made up of 15 amino acids. V was pared by 5 bases and J by 8 bases, with 18 bases between. CDR3 amino acids: CASSPSGTAKGELFF. CDR3 sequence (DNA): TGTGCCAGCAGCCCCTCCGGGACTGCCAAGGGGGAGCTGTTTTTT.

The chain couples TRBV28 to TRBJ2-7, with no clear D. Trimming cost V 4 bases and J 3 bases, with 10 bases left between them. Germline lookup yields CDR1 MDHEN and CDR2 SYDVKM. The CDR3 spans 13 residues. CDR3 sequence: CASSSPSNYEQYF. The CDR3 DNA is TGTGCCAGCAGTTCCCCCAGTAACTACGAGCAGTACTTC.

The V gene is TRBV9, the J gene TRBJ1-5; TRBD1 agrees at 9 bases. This CDR3 spans 16 amino acids. Germline V gene data show CDR1 as SGDLS and CDR2 as YYNGEE. V shed 3 bases and J 6 bases; nucleotides not matched to a gene: 10. The CDR3 DNA sequence: TGTGCCAGCAGCGCCGGGACAGGGATCGGTGGTCAGCCCCAGCATTTT. Its translation is CASSAGTGIGGQPQHF.

This chain uses TRBV7-3 with TRBJ1-1, with D unresolved. CDR3 size: 13 residues. V was shortened by 2 bases and J by 5 bases, with 9 bases between the two germline ends. CDR1 SGHTA and CDR2 FQGTGA come from the germline V gene. The CDR3 region is CASSLPGITEAFF. CDR3 bases: TGTGCCAGCAGCTTACCCGGGATAACTGAAGCTTTCTTT.

V is TRBV10-3 and J is TRBJ1-2, with 10 bases lining up with TRBD1. The germline CDR1 and CDR2 sequences are ENHRY and SYGVKD. CDR3 length: 15 amino acids. J lost 4 bases, V lost 7 bases, and 9 bases had no gene match. The CDR3 DNA reads TGTGCCATCACTCAAAGGACAGGGGGGACCTATGGCTACACCTTC. Encoded protein: CAITQRTGGTYGYTF.

This chain uses TRBV15 with TRBJ2-1, with D perhaps matching TRBD2 (6 bases). Trimming removed 1 base at V and 7 bases at J, with 14 bases between. Per germline, CDR1 LNHNV and CDR2 YYDKDF (reference sequence). This CDR3 region has 15 residues. CDR3 DNA: TGTGCCACCAGCAGAGTGCGGGGCCGTGGGAATGAGCAGTTCTTC. This encodes CATSRVRGRGNEQFF.

The rearrangement uses TRBV3-1 (or the pseudogene TRBV3-2) and TRBJ2-2; 11 bases fit TRBD2. The CDR3 is made up of 19 amino acids. The J segment lost 6 bases and the V segment lost 3 bases, leaving 15 bases of the junction unmatched. Germline CDR1 LGHDT, CDR2 YNNKEL (reference sequence). CDR3 coding DNA: TGTGCCAGCAGCCAGCCTTATAGCGGGGGGGCGGGCTGGCCCGGGGAGCTGTTTTTT. Its protein product is CASSQPYSGGAGWPGELFF.

V gene TRBV27 combines with J gene TRBJ2-7; weak D call: TRBD2 (5 bases). Trimming took off 8 bases at V and 2 bases at J, with 19 bases between the two ends. The germline V gene encodes CDR1 MNHEY and CDR2 SMNVEV (reference sequence). CDR3 length equals 15 residues. The CDR3 spells CASWRFRSRPYEQYF. For the CDR3, the DNA is TGTGCCAGCTGGAGGTTTCGGAGCAGACCCTACGAGCAGTACTTC.

V is TRBV18 and J is TRBJ1-2; D unclear. CDR3 length: 13 amino acids. Deletions cut 5 bases from V and 0 bases from J, with 7 bases between. Germline CDR1 is KGHSH and CDR2 is LQKENI. CDR3 sequence: CASSGGSNYGYTF. CDR3 DNA: TGTGCCAGCTCAGGAGGTTCTAACTATGGCTACACCTTC.

V is TRBV7-6 and J is TRBJ2-1; TRBD2 is a possible D gene (7 bases). The germline V and J ends were trimmed by 7 bases and 4 bases, with 20 bases remaining between them. Germline V lookup: CDR1 SGHVS, CDR2 FNYEAQ. The CDR3 is 16 residues long. The DNA for the CDR3 is TGTGCCAGCAACTCCCCTAGAGGGGGGGGATACAATGAGCAGTTCTTC. This translates into CASNSPRGGGYNEQFF.

The chain employs TRBV11-2 and TRBJ1-5, with no clear D. The germline CDR1 and CDR2 sequences are SGHAT and FQNNGV. V was pared by 1 base and J by 0 bases, with 7 bases between. There are 15 residues in the CDR3. CDR3 amino acids: CASSLGATSNQPQHF. The CDR3 nucleotides are TGTGCCAGCAGCTTAGGGGCAACTAGCAATCAGCCCCAGCATTTT.

The chain couples TRBV2 to TRBJ2-5; a weak D match, TRBD2 (7 bases). The CDR3 consists of 14 residues. Germline V gene lookup returns CDR1 SNHLY and CDR2 FYNNEI. V gave up 4 bases and J gave up 5 bases, with 14 bases separating them. The CDR3 coding sequence is TGTGCCAGCAGTGTAGGGGGGGTGGTGGAGACCCAGTACTTC. This gives the protein CASSVGGVVETQYF.

Comments on this clone: The sample contains more than one DNA sequence encoding this CDR3. The chain is built from TRBV5-1 and TRBJ2-1; 8 bases match TRBD1. CDR1 SGHRS and CDR2 YFSETQ come from the germline V gene. The ends lost 2 bases at V and 4 bases at J; junction bases unmatched: 5. The CDR3 runs to 15 residues. The chain's CDR3 is CASSLRGQGYNEQFF. CDR3 DNA: TGCGCCAGCAGCTTACGCGGACAGGGATACAATGAGCAGTTCTTC.

CDR3 in amino acids: CASSLYGTSGFYNEQFF. CDR3 coding DNA: TGTGCCAGCAGTTTATACGGCACTAGCGGGTTCTACAATGAGCAGTTCTTC. The genes are TRBV27 and TRBJ2-1, with 9 bases that match TRBD2. This CDR3 contains 17 residues. Germline V gene data show CDR1 as MNHEY and CDR2 as SMNVEV (reference sequence). V was clipped by 1 base and J by 3 bases; unmatched bases: 7.

The rearrangement links TRBV5-6 to TRBJ2-1; 9 nucleotides align to TRBD2. V dropped 8 bases and J dropped 9; count of bases not matched to a gene: 12. The CDR3 is made up of 14 amino acids. CDR1 is SGHDT, CDR2 YYEEEE, per germline. The CDR3 DNA sequence: TGTGCCAGTAGTTTTGCGGGGGGGCCCGGTGAGCAGTTCTTC. Protein sequence: CASSFAGGPGEQFF.

CDR3 loop: CASSPTHRLPGNTIYF. As DNA, the CDR3 is TGTGCCAGCAGCCCGACCCACAGGCTCCCTGGAAACACCATATATTTT. V and J are TRBV7-2 and TRBJ1-3, with TRBD1 as a possible D gene (5 bases). V dropped 5 bases and J dropped 2 bases, with 16 bases sitting between them. CDR3 length equals 16 residues. In germline, CDR1 is SGHTA, CDR2 FQGNSA. Complete variable domain (other parts from reference TRBV7-2 and TRBJ1-3): GAGVSQSPSNKVTEKGKDVELRCDPISGHTALYWYRQSLGQGLEFLIYFQGNSAPDKSGLPSDRFSAERTGGSVSTLTIQRTQQEDSAVYLCASSPTHRLPGNTIYFGEGSWLTVV.